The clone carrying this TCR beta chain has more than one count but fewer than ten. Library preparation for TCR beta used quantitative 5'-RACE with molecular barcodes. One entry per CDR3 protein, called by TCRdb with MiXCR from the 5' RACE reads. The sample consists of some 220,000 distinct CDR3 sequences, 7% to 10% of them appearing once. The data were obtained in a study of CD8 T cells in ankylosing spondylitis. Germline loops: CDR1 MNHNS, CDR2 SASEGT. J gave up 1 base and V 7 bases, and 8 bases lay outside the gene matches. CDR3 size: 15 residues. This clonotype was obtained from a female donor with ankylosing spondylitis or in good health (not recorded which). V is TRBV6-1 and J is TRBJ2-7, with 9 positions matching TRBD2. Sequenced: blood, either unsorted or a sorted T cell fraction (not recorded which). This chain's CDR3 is CASTPRSGRSYEQYF. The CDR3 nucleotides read TGTGCCAGCACCCCCAGAAGCGGGAGGTCCTACGAGCAGTACTTC.